One T cell receptor beta chain is described in this entry. Its antigen is unknown. This entry belongs to a study of CD8+CD57+ T cells in acquired aplastic anemia. Study-wide context: An average of roughly 2.9 ug of DNA was obtained from sorted CD4+ and CD8+ cells. Study-level results: Patients and controls shared some 30 CD8+ CDR3 sequences, highly expressed in patients.

The germline CDR1 and CDR2 sequences are LNHNV and YYDKDF (reference sequence). V lost 6 bases to trimming and J lost 2 bases, with 16 bases between them. The CDR3 runs 15 residues. Patients chosen for sequencing had shown CD8+CD57+ cell expansion by flow cytometry. TCR beta VDJ combinations and CDR3 sequences were profiled from genomic DNA. TCRdb reprocessed the reads via MiXCR and lists one record per CDR3 protein. The sample carries about 160,000 distinct CDR3 sequences, about 45% recorded once. This clonotype originated in a human donor with aplastic anemia. The chain has TRBV15 and TRBJ1-1; tentative D call: TRBD1 (6 bases). Sequenced material: sorted CD4+, CD8+, or CD8+CD57+ T cells (not recorded which) from PBMCs. The CDR3 here is CATRGAGAGNTEAFF. DNA for the CDR3: TGTGCCACCAGGGGGGCGGGCGCTGGAAACACTGAAGCTTTCTTT.